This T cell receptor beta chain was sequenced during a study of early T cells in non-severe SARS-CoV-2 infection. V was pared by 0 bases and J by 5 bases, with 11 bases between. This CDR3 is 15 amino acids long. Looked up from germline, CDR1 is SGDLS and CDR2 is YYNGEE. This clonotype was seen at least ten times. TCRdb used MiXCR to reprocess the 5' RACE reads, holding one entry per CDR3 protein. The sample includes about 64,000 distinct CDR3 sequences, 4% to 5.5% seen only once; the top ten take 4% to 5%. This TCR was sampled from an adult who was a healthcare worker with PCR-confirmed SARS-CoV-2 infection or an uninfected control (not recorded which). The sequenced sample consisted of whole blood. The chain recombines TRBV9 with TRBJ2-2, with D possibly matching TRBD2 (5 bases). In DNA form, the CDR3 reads TGTGCCAGCAGCGTAGGAGGAGAGGGAACCGGGGAGCTGTTTTTT. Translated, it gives CASSVGGEGTGELFF.